What follows are 13 T cell receptor beta chains derived from one specimen sequenced in a study of blood T cell repertoires in COVID-19. The assay was immunoSEQ multiplex PCR, and TCRdb's table has in-frame clones only and misses some. The sample yields 100,000 to 150,000 clones, 79% seen once. Material for sequencing was peripheral blood. All receptors come from a man between 40 and 49 years old with active or convalescent COVID-19.

The rearrangement uses TRBV20-1 and TRBJ1-1, with a tentative D call TRBD1 (5 bases). CDR1 is DFQATT, CDR2 SNEGSKA, per germline (reference sequence). The CDR3 is made up of 17 amino acids. Trimming left V 3 bases short and J 0 bases short, with 20 bases between. The CDR3 sequence: CSASGREPLPLNTEAFF. In DNA form, the CDR3 reads TGCAGTGCTAGTGGCAGGGAACCTCTACCCCTGAACACTGAAGCTTTCTTT.

This chain joins TRBV6-6 and TRBJ1-4; D not certain. Trimming shortened V by 0 bases and J by 5 bases, and 10 bases separated the two germline ends. The CDR3 spans 15 residues. Germline CDR1 reads MNHNY; CDR2 reads SVGAGI (reference sequence). The CDR3 is CASSYSGSKNEKLFF. As DNA, the CDR3 is TGTGCCAGCAGTTACTCGGGGAGTAAGAATGAAAAACTGTTTTTT.

V gene TRBV7-9 combines with J gene TRBJ2-5; tentative D call: TRBD2 (8 bases). Germline V CDR1 and CDR2: SEHNR, FQNEAQ (reference sequence). Deletions cut 4 bases from V and 7 bases from J, with 28 bases between. The CDR3 runs 18 residues. This CDR3 reads CASSSREGALGFRGTQYF. CDR3 nucleotide sequence: TGTGCCAGCAGCTCCCGGGAGGGGGCGCTGGGATTTAGGGGGACCCAGTACTTC.

As DNA, the CDR3 is TGTGCCAGCAGCCCACAGGTACAGACAGTCCTTTCACCCCTCCACTTT. Its protein product is CASSPQVQTVLSPLHF. The V and J genes are TRBV7-2 and TRBJ1-6; possible D gene TRBD1, 5 bases. Germline-derived CDR1 and CDR2 are SGHTA and FQGNSA. V was clipped by 5 bases and J by 9 bases, with 20 bases between them. The CDR3 runs to 16 residues.

In this sample, this clone turned up once. The chain joins TRBV6-6 to TRBJ1-2; D unclear. Germline V gene data show CDR1 as MNHNY and CDR2 as SVGAGI (reference sequence). This CDR3 spans 12 amino acids. Trimming removed 8 bases from V and 4 bases from J, with 11 bases in between. The CDR3 reads CASFTGSYGYTF. CDR3 nucleotide sequence: TGTGCCAGCTTTACGGGATCCTATGGCTACACCTTC.

The chain combines TRBV5-5 with TRBJ2-1, with 9 positions matching TRBD2. Germline-derived CDR1 and CDR2 are SGHKS and YYEKEE (reference sequence). Trimming at V came to 0 bases and at J to 0 bases, leaving 13 bases not matched to a gene. There are 20 residues in the CDR3. CDR3 region: CASSLVGTSRLDHSYNEQFF. The CDR3 DNA is TGTGCCAGCAGCTTGGTCGGGACTAGCCGATTAGACCACTCCTACAATGAGCAGTTCTTC.

This chain links TRBV7-3 with TRBJ2-2; perhaps TRBD1 as D (6 bases). Germline V gives CDR1 SGHTA, CDR2 FQGTGA. The CDR3 contains 15 residues. V was shortened by 5 bases and J by 7 bases, with 17 bases between the two germline ends. CDR3 bases: TGTGCCAGCAGCGATTGGCTGGGGGACAACGGGGAGCTGTTTTTT. Translating it yields CASSDWLGDNGELFF.

The chain joins TRBV2 to TRBJ2-5; 7 bases are shared with TRBD2. With V trimmed by 5 bases and J by 4 bases, 13 bases remained unmatched. Germline V CDR1 and CDR2: SNHLY, FYNNEI. CDR3 length: 16 amino acids. DNA of the CDR3: TGTGCCAGCAGTCTGGCGGGGGTAATCCGGGGAGAGACCCAGTACTTC. It encodes CASSLAGVIRGETQYF.

The chain employs TRBV5-1 and TRBJ2-1, with 7 nucleotides matching TRBD1. Germline lookup yields CDR1 SGHRS and CDR2 YFSETQ. The CDR3 spans 16 residues. Trimming took 4 bases from V and 1 from J; bases not matched to a gene: 8. This chain's CDR3 is CASSLDRQGSYNEQFF. CDR3 in DNA: TGCGCCAGCAGCCTGGATAGACAGGGTTCCTACAATGAGCAGTTCTTC.

This sequence joins TRBV9 and TRBJ2-3, with D perhaps TRBD2 (6 bases). Between the trimmed V and J ends, which lost 0 bases and 0 bases, there was a span of 11 bases. The CDR3 is made up of 16 amino acids. CDR1 and CDR2 (germline): SGDLS, YYNGEE. CDR3 DNA sequence: TGTGCCAGCAGCGTAGAAATAGCGGTTAGCACAGATACGCAGTATTTT. Translation gives CASSVEIAVSTDTQYF.

This chain connects TRBV11-2 to TRBJ1-3; TRBD1 aligns across 9 bases. The CDR3 runs 18 residues. Trimming removed 0 bases from V and 0 bases from J; junction bases left unmatched: 6. Looked up from germline, CDR1 is SGHAT and CDR2 is FQNNGV. Here the CDR3 DNA reads TGTGCCAGCAGCTTAGATCGGACAGGGGCCATCTCTGGAAACACCATATATTTT. Amino acid sequence: CASSLDRTGAISGNTIYF. The full variable domain, rest sourced from reference TRBV11-2 and TRBJ1-3, is EAGVAQSPRYKIIEKRQSVAFWCNPISGHATLYWYQQILGQGPKLLIQFQNNGVVDDSQLPKDRFSAERLKGVDSTLKIQPAKLEDSAVYLCASSLDRTGAISGNTIYFGEGSWLTVV.

The rearrangement joins TRBV27 to TRBJ1-6; D remains unclear. CDR3 length equals 14 residues. Germline loops: CDR1 MNHEY, CDR2 SMNVEV (reference sequence). V lost 4 bases and J 0 bases, leaving 4 bases between the germline ends. CDR3 in amino acids: CASSSTSYNSPLHF. The CDR3 region has the DNA TGTGCCAGCAGTTCTACCTCCTATAATTCACCCCTCCACTTT.

The chain links TRBV27 to TRBJ2-1; 7 positions agree with TRBD1. The CDR3 totals 16 residues. The ends lost 5 bases at V and 6 bases at J; junction bases unmatched: 13. Germline V gives CDR1 MNHEY, CDR2 SMNVEV (reference sequence). The CDR3 loop is CASSPLGTAGFNEQFF. CDR3 sequence (DNA): TGTGCCAGCAGTCCGCTCGGGACAGCAGGGTTCAATGAGCAGTTCTTC.